The TCR beta chain under discussion was sequenced for a study of blood T cells in healthy people across ages. Then a second PCR, running roughly 6 to 12 cycles, was carried out with a sample-barcoded 5' primer and a J-beta primer mix. TCRdb reprocessed the 5' RACE reads with MiXCR, giving one entry per CDR3 protein. The sample comprises under 700,000 distinct CDR3 sequences, around 24% of which are singletons, and roughly 10% rests with the top ten. The CDR3 runs to 16 residues. CDR1 SGDLS and CDR2 YYNGEE come from the germline V gene. V dropped 4 bases and J dropped 5 bases, with 21 bases sitting between them. This sample was also put to use in a study of T cells of mothers and their children.

This receptor was identified in a boy younger than 18 in good health. Sequencing was done on a sample of blood. This chain links TRBV9 with TRBJ2-5; TRBD2 is a possible D gene (6 bases). The CDR3 spells CASSLHPAGSGETQYF. The CDR3 DNA is TGTGCCAGCAGCTTACACCCGGCGGGGAGCGGTGAGACCCAGTACTTC.